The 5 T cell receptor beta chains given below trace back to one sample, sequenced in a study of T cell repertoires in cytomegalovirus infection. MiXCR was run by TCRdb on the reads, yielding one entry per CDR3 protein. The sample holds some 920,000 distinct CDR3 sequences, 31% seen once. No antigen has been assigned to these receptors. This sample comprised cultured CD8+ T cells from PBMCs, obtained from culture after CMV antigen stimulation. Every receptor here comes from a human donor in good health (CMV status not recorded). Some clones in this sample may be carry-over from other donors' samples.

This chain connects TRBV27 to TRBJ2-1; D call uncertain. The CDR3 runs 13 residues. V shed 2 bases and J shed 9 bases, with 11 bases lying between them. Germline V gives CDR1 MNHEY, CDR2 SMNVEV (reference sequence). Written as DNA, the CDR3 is TGTGCCAGCAGTTTAGTTCAGTCACTTGAGCAGTTCTTC. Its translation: CASSLVQSLEQFF.

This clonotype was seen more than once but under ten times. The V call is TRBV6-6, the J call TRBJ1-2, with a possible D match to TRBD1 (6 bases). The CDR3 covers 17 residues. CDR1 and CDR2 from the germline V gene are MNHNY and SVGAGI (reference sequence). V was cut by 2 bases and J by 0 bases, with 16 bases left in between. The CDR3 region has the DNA TGTGCCAGCAGTTACGGCGGCTTAAGACAGGCTAACTATGGCTACACCTTC. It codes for CASSYGGLRQANYGYTF.

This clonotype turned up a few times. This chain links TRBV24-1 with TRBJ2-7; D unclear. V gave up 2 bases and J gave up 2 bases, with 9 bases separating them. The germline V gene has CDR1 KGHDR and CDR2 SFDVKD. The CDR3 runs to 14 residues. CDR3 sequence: CATSDSGPPYEQYF. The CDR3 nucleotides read TGTGCCACCAGTGATTCGGGTCCCCCCTACGAGCAGTACTTC.

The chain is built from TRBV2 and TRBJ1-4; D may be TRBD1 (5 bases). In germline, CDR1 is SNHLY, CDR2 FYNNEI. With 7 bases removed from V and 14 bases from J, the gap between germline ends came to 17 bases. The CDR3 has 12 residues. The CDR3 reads CASTGKTLGLFF. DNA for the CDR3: TGTGCCAGCACAGGGAAGACGCTAGGGCTGTTTTTT.

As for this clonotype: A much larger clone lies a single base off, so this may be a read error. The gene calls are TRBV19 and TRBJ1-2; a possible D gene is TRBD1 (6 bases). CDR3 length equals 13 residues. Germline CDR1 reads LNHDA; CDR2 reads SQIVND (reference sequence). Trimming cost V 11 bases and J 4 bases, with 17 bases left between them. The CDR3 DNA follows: TGTGCCGGTGGCAACAGGGAAGGCTATGGCTACACCTTC. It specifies CAGGNREGYGYTF. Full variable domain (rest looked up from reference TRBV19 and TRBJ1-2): DGGITQSPKYLFRKEGQNVTLSCEQNLNHDAMYWYRQDPGQGLRLIYYSQIVNDFQKGDIAEGYSVSREKKESFPLTVTSAQKNPTAFYLCAGGNREGYGYTFGSGTRLTVV.